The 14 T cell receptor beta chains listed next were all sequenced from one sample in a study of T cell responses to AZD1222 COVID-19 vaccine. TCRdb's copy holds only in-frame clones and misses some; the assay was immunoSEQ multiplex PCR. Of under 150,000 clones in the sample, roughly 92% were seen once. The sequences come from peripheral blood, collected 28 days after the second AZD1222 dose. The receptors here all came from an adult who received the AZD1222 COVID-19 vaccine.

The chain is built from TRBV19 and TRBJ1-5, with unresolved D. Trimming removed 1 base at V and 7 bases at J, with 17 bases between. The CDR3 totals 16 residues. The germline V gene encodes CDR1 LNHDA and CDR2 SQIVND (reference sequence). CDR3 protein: CASSIGGRVWRQPQHF. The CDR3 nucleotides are TGTGCCAGTAGTATAGGTGGGAGGGTTTGGCGACAGCCCCAGCATTTT. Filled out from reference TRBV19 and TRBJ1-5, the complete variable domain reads DGGITQSPKYLFRKEGQNVTLSCEQNLNHDAMYWYRQDPGQGLRLIYYSQIVNDFQKGDIAEGYSVSREKKESFPLTVTSAQKNPTAFYLCASSIGGRVWRQPQHFGDGTRLSIL.

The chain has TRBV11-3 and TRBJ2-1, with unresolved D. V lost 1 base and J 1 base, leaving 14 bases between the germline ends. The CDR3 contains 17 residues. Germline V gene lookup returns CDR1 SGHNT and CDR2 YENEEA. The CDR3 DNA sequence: TGTGCCAGCAGCTTAGGTGTTGGGTCCATGTCCTACAATGAGCAGTTCTTC. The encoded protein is CASSLGVGSMSYNEQFF.

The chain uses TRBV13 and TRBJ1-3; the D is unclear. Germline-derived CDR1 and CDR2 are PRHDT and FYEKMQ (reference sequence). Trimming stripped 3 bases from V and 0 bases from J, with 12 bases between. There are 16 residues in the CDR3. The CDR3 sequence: CASSFALEDSGNTIYF. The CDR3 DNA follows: TGTGCCAGCAGCTTCGCCCTCGAGGACTCTGGAAACACCATATATTTT.

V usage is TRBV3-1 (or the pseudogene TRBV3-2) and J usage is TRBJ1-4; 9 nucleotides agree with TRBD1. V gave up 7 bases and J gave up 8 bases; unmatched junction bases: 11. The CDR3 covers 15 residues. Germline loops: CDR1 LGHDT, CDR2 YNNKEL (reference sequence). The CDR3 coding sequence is TGTGCCAGCAAGCAAACGGGACAGGGAAGGGAAAAACTGTTTTTT. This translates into CASKQTGQGREKLFF.

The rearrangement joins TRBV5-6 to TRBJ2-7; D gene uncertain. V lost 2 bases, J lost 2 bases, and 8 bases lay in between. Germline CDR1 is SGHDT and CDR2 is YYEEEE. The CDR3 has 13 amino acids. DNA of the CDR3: TGTGCCAGCAGCTTTGGGTATCCCTACGAGCAGTACGTC. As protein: CASSFGYPYEQYV.

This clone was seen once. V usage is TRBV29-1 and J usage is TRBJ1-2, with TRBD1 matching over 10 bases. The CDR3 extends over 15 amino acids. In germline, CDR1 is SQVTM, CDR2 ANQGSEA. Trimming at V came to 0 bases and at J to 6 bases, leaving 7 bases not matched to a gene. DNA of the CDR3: TGCAGCGTTGAAGATAGGGGACAGGGGTATGATGGCTACACCTTC. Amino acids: CSVEDRGQGYDGYTF.

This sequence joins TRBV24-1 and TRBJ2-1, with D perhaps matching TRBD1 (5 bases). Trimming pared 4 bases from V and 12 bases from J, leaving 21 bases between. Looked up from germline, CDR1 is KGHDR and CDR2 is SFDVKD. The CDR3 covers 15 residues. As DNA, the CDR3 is TGTGCCACCAGTGACCCCGGACAAGACTTCCAGGGGCAGTTCTTC. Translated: CATSDPGQDFQGQFF.

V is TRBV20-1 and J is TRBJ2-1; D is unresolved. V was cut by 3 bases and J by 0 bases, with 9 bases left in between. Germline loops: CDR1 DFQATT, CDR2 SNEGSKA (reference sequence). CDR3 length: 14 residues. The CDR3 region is CSASLPSSYNEQFF. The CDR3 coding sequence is TGCAGTGCTAGTCTTCCTAGCTCCTACAATGAGCAGTTCTTC.

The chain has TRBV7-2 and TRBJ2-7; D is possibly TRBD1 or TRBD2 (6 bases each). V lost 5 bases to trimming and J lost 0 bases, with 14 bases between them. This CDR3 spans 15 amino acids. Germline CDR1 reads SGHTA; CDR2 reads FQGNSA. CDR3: CASSQGGRASYEQYF. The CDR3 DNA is TGTGCCAGCAGCCAAGGGGGGCGGGCCTCCTACGAGCAGTACTTC.

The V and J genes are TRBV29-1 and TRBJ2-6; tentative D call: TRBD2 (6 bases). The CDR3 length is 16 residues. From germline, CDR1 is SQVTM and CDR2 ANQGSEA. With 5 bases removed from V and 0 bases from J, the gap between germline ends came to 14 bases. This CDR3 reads CSVLARRDSGANVLTF. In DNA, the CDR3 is TGCAGCGTTCTGGCTCGGAGGGACTCTGGGGCCAACGTCCTGACTTTC.

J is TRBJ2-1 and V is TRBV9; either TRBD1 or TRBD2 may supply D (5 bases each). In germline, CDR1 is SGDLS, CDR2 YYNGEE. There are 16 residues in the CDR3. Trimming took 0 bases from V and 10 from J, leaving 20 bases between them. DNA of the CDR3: TGTGCCAGCAGCGTAGATCTGGGAATGGGGGAAAACGAGCAGTTCTTC. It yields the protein CASSVDLGMGENEQFF.

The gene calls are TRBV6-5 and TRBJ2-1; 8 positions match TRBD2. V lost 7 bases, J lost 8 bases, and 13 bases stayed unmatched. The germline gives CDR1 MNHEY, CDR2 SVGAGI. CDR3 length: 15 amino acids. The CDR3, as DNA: TGTGCCAGCACCTCAGTTAGCGGGACTTTTGATGAGCAGTTCTTC. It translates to CASTSVSGTFDEQFF.

The CDR3 DNA reads as TGTGCCAGCAGTTACGACTCTAGCGGGGGGTACAATGAGCAGTTCTTC. It is translated as CASSYDSSGGYNEQFF. The chain couples TRBV6-6 to TRBJ2-1; 11 bases line up with TRBD2. V shed 2 bases and J 4 bases; nucleotides not matched to a gene: 4. Germline CDR1 reads MNHNY; CDR2 reads SVGAGI (reference sequence). The CDR3 has 16 amino acids.

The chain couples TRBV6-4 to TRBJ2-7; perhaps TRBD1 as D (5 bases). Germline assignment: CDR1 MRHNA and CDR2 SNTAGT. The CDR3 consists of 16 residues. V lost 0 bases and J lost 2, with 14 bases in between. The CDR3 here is CASSDSRVQHAYEQYV. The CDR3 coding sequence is TGTGCCAGCAGTGACTCCAGGGTACAACACGCCTACGAGCAGTACGTC.